The rows below give T cell receptor beta chains drawn from one sample of a study of CD8 T cells in ankylosing spondylitis. One entry per CDR3 protein results from TCRdb running MiXCR on the 5' RACE reads. The data contain 300,000 to 400,000 distinct CDR3 sequences, 20% of them seen just once; the ten biggest clones take up about 12%. The sequencing input was blood, either unsorted or a sorted T cell fraction (not recorded which). These receptors all come from a male donor with ankylosing spondylitis or in good health (not recorded which). Both conserved end residues are part of each CDR3. A D gene is named only where the DNA matches it firmly. The size field is filled for only some rows; it gives once, few, many or a size class.

d_call: TRBD1
clone_size: .
j_call: TRBJ2-7
v_call: TRBV28
cdr3_aa: CASSPYGTGGYEQYF
cdr3_nt: TGTGCCAGCAGCCCTTACGGGACAGGGGGCTACGAGCAGTACTTC

d_call: TRBD2
clone_size: few
j_call: TRBJ2-5
v_call: TRBV11-1
cdr3_aa: CASSPPTSGGTRSQETQYF
cdr3_nt: TGTGCCAGCAGCCCTCCGACTAGCGGGGGGACTAGATCCCAAGAGACCCAGTACTTC

d_call: .
clone_size: .
j_call: TRBJ1-2
v_call: TRBV29-1
cdr3_aa: CSVEDGPATYTF
cdr3_nt: TGCAGCGTTGAAGATGGTCCGGCTACCTACACCTTC

d_call: TRBD1
clone_size: .
j_call: TRBJ2-7
v_call: TRBV7-8
cdr3_aa: CASSLVGTGNEQYF
cdr3_nt: TGTGCCAGCAGCTTAGTTGGGACAGGGAACGAGCAGTACTTC

d_call: .
clone_size: .
j_call: TRBJ2-2
v_call: TRBV21-1
cdr3_aa: CASSRDRQGSGELFF
cdr3_nt: TGTGCCAGCAGCCGGGACCGACAGGGGTCCGGGGAGCTGTTTTTT

d_call: TRBD2
clone_size: few
j_call: TRBJ2-1
v_call: TRBV6-2/TRBV6-3
cdr3_aa: CASSYLGGGIYNEQFF
cdr3_nt: TGTGCCAGCAGTTATCTTGGCGGGGGGATATACAATGAGCAGTTCTTC

d_call: TRBD1
clone_size: once
j_call: TRBJ2-1
v_call: TRBV30
cdr3_aa: CAWRAPDRLTYNEQFF
cdr3_nt: TGTGCCTGGAGAGCCCCGGACAGGTTGACCTACAATGAGCAGTTCTTC

d_call: .
clone_size: few
j_call: TRBJ2-3
v_call: TRBV20-1
cdr3_aa: CSATPRESTDTQYF
cdr3_nt: TGCAGTGCCACCCCTCGGGAGAGCACAGATACGCAGTATTTT

d_call: .
clone_size: .
j_call: TRBJ1-3
v_call: TRBV11-2
cdr3_aa: CASSLGGSGNTIYF
cdr3_nt: TGTGCCAGCAGCTTAGGGGGTTCTGGAAACACCATATATTTT

d_call: .
clone_size: .
j_call: TRBJ2-5
v_call: TRBV5-6
cdr3_aa: CASSLGSGAETQYF
cdr3_nt: TGTGCCAGCAGCTTAGGTAGCGGCGCAGAGACCCAGTACTTC

d_call: .
clone_size: once
j_call: TRBJ2-1
v_call: TRBV29-1
cdr3_aa: CSGDPGGGPFSSYNEQFF
cdr3_nt: TGCAGCGGTGACCCAGGCGGGGGCCCTTTTAGCTCCTACAATGAGCAGTTCTTC

d_call: .
clone_size: .
j_call: TRBJ2-5
v_call: TRBV11-2
cdr3_aa: CASTFYVGGGGQTQYF
cdr3_nt: TGTGCCAGCACATTCTACGTTGGGGGGGGCGGACAGACCCAGTACTTC

d_call: .
clone_size: .
j_call: TRBJ2-7
v_call: TRBV5-1
cdr3_aa: CASSFEQRREQYF
cdr3_nt: TGCGCCAGCAGCTTCGAACAGCGGCGGGAGCAGTACTTC

d_call: .
clone_size: few
j_call: TRBJ2-2
v_call: TRBV12-3/TRBV12-4
cdr3_aa: CASSHAISFSTGELFF
cdr3_nt: TGTGCCAGCAGTCACGCGATCAGTTTTAGCACCGGGGAGCTGTTTTTT

d_call: .
clone_size: .
j_call: TRBJ2-2
v_call: TRBV7-9
cdr3_aa: CASSLPWTENTGELFF
cdr3_nt: TGTGCCAGCAGCTTGCCCTGGACAGAGAACACCGGGGAGCTGTTTTTT

d_call: .
clone_size: few
j_call: TRBJ2-5
v_call: TRBV11-2
cdr3_aa: CASTPWALGETQYF
cdr3_nt: TGTGCCAGCACCCCTTGGGCGCTAGGAGAGACCCAGTACTTC